These T cell receptor beta chains were read from a single sample in a study of cytomegalovirus exposure and HLA in healthy donors. Using immunoSEQ multiplex PCR, the repertoire was profiled, and TCRdb retains in-frame clones only, with some absent. This table holds 100,000 to 150,000 clones, more than 65% found once. What was sequenced was PBMCs. These receptors were obtained from a man between 45 and 60 years old in good health and CMV-seronegative. Both conserved end residues are part of each CDR3. The D gene is left open where the match is weak. For some rows the clone size is stated as once, few or many, or as a class when expanded; others skip it.

J,V,D,size,DNA,CDR3
TRBJ1-1,TRBV4-1,NA,NA,TGCGCCAGCAGCCTCAGGGGTTTGAACACTGAAGCTTTCTTT,CASSLRGLNTEAFF
TRBJ2-7,TRBV4-1,NA,NA,TGCGCCAGCAGCCAAGGAGTTTTGGGCCGCTACGAGCAGTACTTC,CASSQGVLGRYEQYF
TRBJ1-2,TRBV30,NA,NA,TGTGCCTGGAGTTCCAAGACTCTGCCTAACCCTTATGGCTACACCTTC,CAWSSKTLPNPYGYTF
TRBJ2-7,TRBV6-1,TRBD1,NA,TGTGCCAGCAGCAGGGGGCTCGGGGACTACGAGCAGTACTTC,CASSRGLGDYEQYF
TRBJ2-7,TRBV7-7,NA,NA,TGTGCTAGCAGCTTGTTCATTCAGGGCGAGCAGTACTTC,CASSLFIQGEQYF
TRBJ2-3,TRBV5-4,NA,NA,TGTGCCAGCAGCTGGGGCGGGGAAGATACGCAGTATTTT,CASSWGGEDTQYF
TRBJ2-3,TRBV5-1,TRBD1,once,TGCGCCAGCAGTCGGACAGGCCTCACAGATACGCAGTATTTT,CASSRTGLTDTQYF
TRBJ1-1,TRBV5-5,TRBD1,NA,TGTGCCAGCAGCTTGGGGGGGACAGTCCGAAACACTGAAGCTTTCTTT,CASSLGGTVRNTEAFF
TRBJ1-6,TRBV6-1,NA,once,TGTGCCAGTCACCTAGCGGGGAATTCACCCCTCCACTTT,CASHLAGNSPLHF
TRBJ2-1,TRBV27,NA,NA,TGTGCCAGCAGTTCGGGACTCCTTCCCAATGAGCAGTTCTTC,CASSSGLLPNEQFF
TRBJ1-2,TRBV5-6,TRBD1,once,TGTGCCAGCAGCTTTTTAAGGACAGGGGACTATGGCTACACCTTC,CASSFLRTGDYGYTF
TRBJ2-7,TRBV11-2,NA,NA,TGTGCCAGCAGCCAATTGTGGGCGGGCCCCGAGCAGTACTTC,CASSQLWAGPEQYF
TRBJ2-1,TRBV4-2,TRBD2,NA,TGTGCCAGCAGCCCCGGACTAGCGGGGGAAGGTGAGCAGTTCTTC,CASSPGLAGEGEQFF
TRBJ2-5,TRBV30,NA,few,TGTGCCTGGAGTGTACGGTATAGCTCTCTTCAAGGAATAAAGACCCAGTACTTC,CAWSVRYSSLQGIKTQYF
TRBJ2-3,TRBV6-4,TRBD2,NA,TGTGCCAGCAGTGACTCAAGCGGGGGGCCAGATACGCAGTATTTT,CASSDSSGGPDTQYF
TRBJ2-2,TRBV28,NA,NA,TGTGCCAGCAGTCTTCTCCGGGGGACCGGGGAGCTGTTTTTT,CASSLLRGTGELFF
TRBJ2-7,TRBV7-3,NA,NA,TGTGCCAGCAGTCTAGGCAGGGACTACGAGCAGTACTTC,CASSLGRDYEQYF
TRBJ1-1,TRBV11-2,TRBD1,NA,TGTGCCAGCAGCTTAACGGGGACAGCGAAAGGTCTGAACACTGAAGCTTTCTTT,CASSLTGTAKGLNTEAFF
TRBJ2-5,TRBV5-8,NA,NA,TGTGCCAGCAGCTTCAGCGGAGGGTTGGAGACCCAGTACTTC,CASSFSGGLETQYF
TRBJ1-1,TRBV7-9,TRBD1,NA,TGTGCCAGCAGCTTTCCGGGAGGGGGCCCTGAAGCTTTCTTT,CASSFPGGGPEAFF
TRBJ1-5,TRBV27,NA,once,TGTGCCAGCAGTTTGAATTCAGATAGCAATCAGCCCCAGCATTTT,CASSLNSDSNQPQHF
TRBJ2-2,TRBV4-3,TRBD1,NA,TGCGCCAGCAGCCAAGGGAACAGGGGATCGAACACCGGGGAGCTGTTTTTT,CASSQGNRGSNTGELFF
TRBJ2-7,TRBV19,NA,NA,TGTGCCAGTAGTCCCTCGATAGGGGGTCCCCACGAGCAGTACTTC,CASSPSIGGPHEQYF
TRBJ1-2,TRBV29-1,TRBD1,NA,TGCAGCGACTATCTACAGGGGGCAGGGGATGGCTACACCTTC,CSDYLQGAGDGYTF
TRBJ2-7,TRBV7-8,NA,NA,TGTGCCAGCAGCGCCCTTTTACAGGGACCCTCCTACGAGCAGTACTTC,CASSALLQGPSYEQYF
TRBJ1-1,TRBV6-5,NA,NA,TGTGCCAGCAACGGTCCAGGTGAAGCTTTCTTT,CASNGPGEAFF
TRBJ1-1,TRBV9,TRBD1,once,TGTGCCAGCAGCGCTCCAGGGACAGGTGAAGCTTTCTTT,CASSAPGTGEAFF
TRBJ1-6,TRBV5-4,TRBD1,NA,TGTGCCAGCAGCTCGCGACAGGGGACCGATTCACCCCTCCACTTT,CASSSRQGTDSPLHF
TRBJ1-2,TRBV19,NA,NA,TGTGCCAGTAGAGTTGGCAGGTCCGGTTATGGCTACACCTTC,CASRVGRSGYGYTF
TRBJ2-1,TRBV11-2,TRBD1,NA,TGTGCCAGCAGCAGACAGGGGGCCTACAATGAGCAGTTCTTC,CASSRQGAYNEQFF
TRBJ2-7,TRBV11-2,NA,NA,TGTGCCAGCAGCCTACCAGGGTACGAGCAGTACTTC,CASSLPGYEQYF
TRBJ1-1,TRBV7-2,TRBD1,few,TGTGCCAGCAGCTCGGGACAGTTTACTGAAGCTTTCTTT,CASSSGQFTEAFF
TRBJ2-7,TRBV25-1,NA,NA,TGTGCCAGCAGTTCTGCAGGGGATACCGCATACTTC,CASSSAGDTAYF
TRBJ2-3,TRBV9,NA,few,TGTGCCAGCAGTTTATACACAGATACGCAGTATTTT,CASSLYTDTQYF
TRBJ2-2,TRBV5-4,NA,NA,TGTGCCAGCAGCACCCTCAAGGGGCCGTCCCCCGGGGAGCTGTTTTTT,CASSTLKGPSPGELFF
TRBJ1-1,TRBV5-6,NA,NA,TGTGCCAGCAGCCTACGAATGGTCCCTGAAGCTTTCTTT,CASSLRMVPEAFF
TRBJ2-7,TRBV2,TRBD1,NA,TGTGCCAGCAATTCGCCGAGGGGACAGGGGACTAAGTACTTC,CASNSPRGQGTKYF
TRBJ1-1,TRBV5-1,NA,NA,TGCGCCAGCAGCTTGAGGCGACACGAATTGAACACTGAAGCTTTCTTT,CASSLRRHELNTEAFF
TRBJ2-5,TRBV2,NA,NA,TGTGCCAGCCTCCAGCAAGAGACCCAGTACTTC,CASLQQETQYF
TRBJ2-5,TRBV4-1,TRBD2,NA,TGCGCCAGCAGCCACCCTAGCGGAGTAGGAGAGACCCAGTACTTC,CASSHPSGVGETQYF
TRBJ2-1,TRBV7-3,NA,NA,TGTGCCAGCAGCCAGTTTTCCTACAATGAGCAGTTCTTC,CASSQFSYNEQFF
TRBJ1-4,TRBV15,TRBD1,NA,TGTGCCACCAGCAGATCATCTAATACAGGGGTGGGGTCCGAAAAACTGTTTTTT,CATSRSSNTGVGSEKLFF